This T cell receptor (beta chain) was captured in a study of blood T cell repertoires in COVID-19. The table lists this clone with a few counts. Germline V gene sequence: CDR1 MNHEY, CDR2 SMNVEV (reference sequence). J lost 5 bases, V lost 3 bases, and 15 bases had no gene match. The CDR3 spans 17 residues. The method was immunoSEQ multiplex PCR; TCRdb's version includes in-frame clones alone and lacks a portion of them. Of 25,000 to 35,000 clones in the sample, around 85% were seen once. The chain uses TRBV27 and TRBJ2-5; 7 bases align to TRBD1. This TCR was recovered from a woman aged 55-70 years with acute or convalescent COVID-19. Sequenced: peripheral blood. The CDR3 region is CASSFKGASLLGETQYF. For the CDR3, the DNA is TGTGCCAGCAGTTTCAAGGGGGCGTCCCTCCTAGGGGAGACCCAGTACTTC.